These 21 T cell receptor beta chains came from one sample sequenced in a study of cytomegalovirus exposure and HLA in healthy donors. Amplification used 60 Vbeta primers and 13 Jbeta primers. Produced via immunoSEQ multiplex PCR; TCRdb's table is partial and in-frame only. The top ten clones hold about 2% of a sample with about 120,000 clones, 81% of them seen once. Sequencing used PBMCs. These receptors all come from a woman in her 40s in good health and CMV-seronegative.

This clone has a handful of counts. The chain uses TRBV25-1 and TRBJ1-1, with D possibly matching TRBD1 (5 bases). This CDR3 has 13 residues. The germline V gene has CDR1 MGHDK and CDR2 SYGVNS. Trimming took 4 bases from V and 5 from J, leaving 11 bases between them. CDR3 loop: CASSVQGSTEAFF. The DNA for the CDR3 is TGTGCCAGCAGTGTCCAGGGCAGTACTGAAGCTTTCTTT. The full variable domain, its missing parts supplied by reference TRBV25-1 and TRBJ1-1, is EADIYQTPRYLVIGTGKKITLECSQTMGHDKMYWYQQDPGMELHLIHYSYGVNSTEKGDLSSESTVSRIRTEHFPLTLESARPSHTSQYLCASSVQGSTEAFFGQGTRLTVV.

The chain couples TRBV7-2 to TRBJ2-4, with unresolved D. This CDR3 is built from 12 residues. The germline CDR1 and CDR2 sequences are SGHTA and FQGNSA. V dropped 5 bases and J dropped 8 bases, with 10 bases sitting between them. The DNA for the CDR3 is TGTGCCAGCAGCCCCGTCCCCGACATTCAGTACTTC. Encoded protein: CASSPVPDIQYF.

DNA of the CDR3: TGCGCCAGCAGCTTTTCAGCGGGGGGCTCTGGGGCCAACGTCCTGACTTTC. Amino acid sequence: CASSFSAGGSGANVLTF. This chain uses TRBV5-1 with TRBJ2-6, with 9 bases fitting TRBD2. Germline values: CDR1 SGHRS, CDR2 YFSETQ. V was pared by 2 bases and J by 0 bases, with 3 bases of the junction left unmatched. The CDR3 covers 17 residues.

This clone was seen a few times. The rearrangement links TRBV25-1 to TRBJ2-1, with a tentative D call TRBD1 (6 bases). CDR1 and CDR2 (germline): MGHDK, SYGVNS. The CDR3 is 13 residues long. Trimming stripped 4 bases from V and 4 bases from J, with 8 bases between. CDR3 in amino acids: CASSGTVYNEQFF. Written as DNA, the CDR3 is TGTGCCAGCAGTGGGACAGTTTACAATGAGCAGTTCTTC. Based on the CDR3 plus reference TRBV25-1 and TRBJ2-1, the full variable domain is EADIYQTPRYLVIGTGKKITLECSQTMGHDKMYWYQQDPGMELHLIHYSYGVNSTEKGDLSSESTVSRIRTEHFPLTLESARPSHTSQYLCASSGTVYNEQFFGPGTRLTVL.

Comments on this clone: It is unclear where the CDR3 begins or ends on the DNA, so no DNA is shown, and the CDR3 is as TCRdb lists it. The V and J genes are TRBV5-4 and TRBJ1-2; the listed D gene, TRBD1, was not tested against the DNA. Germline CDR1 SGHNT, CDR2 YYREEE (reference sequence). The CDR3 numbers 14 amino acids, ends counted. This chain's CDR3 is CASSFGPGSNGYTF.

The sample holds a few counts of this clone. This chain connects TRBV7-3 to TRBJ2-1; 9 bases agree with TRBD1. V shed 2 bases and J 8 bases; nucleotides not matched to a gene: 7. The CDR3 spans 15 residues. Germline CDR1 and CDR2: SGHTA and FQGTGA. CDR3: CASSLAVTGGHEQFF. The CDR3 nucleotides are TGTGCCAGCAGCTTAGCCGTTACAGGGGGCCATGAGCAGTTCTTC.

The rearrangement joins TRBV19 to TRBJ2-1, with 13 bases lining up with TRBD2. The CDR3 length is 13 residues. CDR1 LNHDA and CDR2 SQIVND come from the germline V gene (reference sequence). The junction had 4 bases not matched to a gene; V was cut back by 9 bases and J by 8 bases. CDR3 in DNA: TGTGCCAGCCGACTAGCGGGAGGCTATGAGCAGTTCTTC. Its protein is CASRLAGGYEQFF.

The chain is built from TRBV6-1 and TRBJ2-3; a weak D match, TRBD2 (5 bases). The CDR3 runs 14 residues. The V and J ends lost 6 bases and 3 bases respectively, with 13 bases between them. Per germline, CDR1 MNHNS and CDR2 SASEGT. CDR3 coding DNA: TGTGCCAGCAGCCGAGGGCTGGGGACAGATACGCAGTATTTT. Translating it yields CASSRGLGTDTQYF.

This clone has a handful of counts. The chain uses TRBV10-2 and TRBJ2-5; the match to TRBD2 covers 11 bases. V shed 7 bases, J shed 9 bases, and the junction held 10 bases outside the gene matches. The CDR3 covers 14 residues. Germline V gives CDR1 WSHSY, CDR2 SAAADI. The CDR3 DNA is TGCGCCAGCATGGTAGCGGGAGGGCCGGGGGCCCAGTACTTC. Translating gives CASMVAGGPGAQYF.

This clone was counted a few times. The J gene is TRBJ1-1, the V gene TRBV5-6, with D hard to call. Germline loops: CDR1 SGHDT, CDR2 YYEEEE. The CDR3 loop spans 12 amino acids. V lost 1 base to trimming and J lost 8 bases, with 9 bases between them. The CDR3 reads CASSLSRGEAFF. The CDR3 DNA is TGTGCCAGCAGCTTGAGTCGCGGGGAAGCTTTCTTT.

This chain joins TRBV30 and TRBJ1-3, with 9 nucleotides matching TRBD1. Trimming removed 4 bases from V and 5 bases from J; junction bases left unmatched: 9. CDR1 and CDR2 (germline): GTSNPN, SVGIG (reference sequence). This CDR3 spans 15 amino acids. The CDR3 is CAWNPTGGARNTIYF. For the CDR3, the DNA is TGTGCCTGGAACCCGACAGGGGGTGCGAGAAACACCATATATTTT. The variable domain in full, with the rest retrieved from reference TRBV30 and TRBJ1-3, is SQTIHQWPATLVQPVGSPLSLECTVEGTSNPNLYWYRQAAGRGLQLLFYSVGIGQISSEVPQNLSASRPQDRQFILSSKKLLLSDSGFYLCAWNPTGGARNTIYFGEGSWLTVV.

The chain employs TRBV10-1 and TRBJ1-6, with 8 bases that match TRBD1. The CDR3 spans 14 residues. Germline V gene lookup returns CDR1 WNHNN and CDR2 SYGVQD (reference sequence). The J segment lost 8 bases and the V segment lost 4 bases, leaving 4 bases of the junction unmatched. This CDR3 is CASSAGQGYSPLHF. CDR3 in DNA: TGCGCCAGCAGTGCCGGACAGGGATATTCACCCCTCCACTTT.

This rearrangement joins TRBV11-1 to TRBJ2-7, with a possible D match to TRBD2 (6 bases). The CDR3 runs to 11 residues. The ends were cut back, 4 bases at V and 7 bases at J, with 8 bases in the middle. Germline V gene sequence: CDR1 SGHAT, CDR2 FQDESV (reference sequence). CDR3 sequence (DNA): TGTGCCAGCAGCTCTGCGGGAGAGCAGTACTTC. Encoded protein: CASSSAGEQYF. The whole variable domain, filled in from reference TRBV11-1 and TRBJ2-7, reads EAEVAQSPRYKITEKSQAVAFWCDPISGHATLYWYRQILGQGPELLVQFQDESVVDDSQLPKDRFSAERLKGVDSTLKIQPAELGDSAMYLCASSSAGEQYFGPGTRLTVT.

This rearrangement joins TRBV6-1 to TRBJ1-1, with a possible D match to TRBD1 (5 bases). CDR1 and CDR2 from the germline V gene are MNHNS and SASEGT. The CDR3 extends over 13 amino acids. Trimming removed 0 bases from V and 11 bases from J, with 13 bases in between. CDR3: CASSEAQGYRAFF. The CDR3 region has the DNA TGTGCCAGCAGTGAAGCGCAGGGTTATAGGGCTTTCTTT.

The chain carries TRBV28 and TRBJ1-4; D unclear. V was clipped by 3 bases and J by 0 bases, with 11 bases between them. Germline CDR1 MDHEN, CDR2 SYDVKM. This CDR3 region has 16 residues. The CDR3 DNA sequence: TGTGCCAGCAGTTTGGAGCGACGAACAACTAATGAAAAACTGTTTTTT. Its translation: CASSLERRTTNEKLFF.

DNA for the CDR3: TGTGCCAGCAGTTTACGTTACAATGAGCAGTTCTTC. Translated, it gives CASSLRYNEQFF. This chain uses TRBV28 with TRBJ2-1; no reliable D call. Germline V CDR1 and CDR2: MDHEN, SYDVKM. V lost 2 bases, J lost 4 bases, and 3 bases lay in between. CDR3 length: 12 residues. Based on the CDR3 plus reference TRBV28 and TRBJ2-1, the full variable domain is DVKVTQSSRYLVKRTGEKVFLECVQDMDHENMFWYRQDPGLGLRLIYFSYDVKMKEKGDIPEGYSVSREKKERFSLILESASTNQTSMYLCASSLRYNEQFFGPGTRLTVL.

The V gene is TRBV28, the J gene TRBJ1-1, with 8 bases lining up with TRBD1. The V segment lost 6 bases and the J segment 5 bases; nucleotides outside the gene matches: 5. Germline CDR1 MDHEN, CDR2 SYDVKM. CDR3 length: 13 amino acids. The CDR3 protein is CASSLTGGTEAFF. The CDR3 DNA reads as TGTGCCAGCAGCCTTACAGGGGGAACTGAAGCTTTCTTT.

This chain joins TRBV4-1 and TRBJ1-2; TRBD1 matches 9 bases. Germline CDR1 is MGHRA and CDR2 is YSYEKL. The CDR3 covers 16 residues. The V and J ends lost 6 bases and 2 bases, in that order; junction bases with no gene match: 10. CDR3: CASRPAGTGTNYGYTF. The CDR3 DNA reads TGCGCCAGCAGACCCGCCGGGACAGGGACCAACTATGGCTACACCTTC.

The chain joins TRBV4-1 to TRBJ2-3; 11 bases are a match to TRBD2. The CDR3 runs to 17 residues. Germline lookup yields CDR1 MGHRA and CDR2 YSYEKL. After removal of 0 bases from V and 4 bases from J, the junction contained 6 bases not matched to a gene. CDR3 coding DNA: TGCGCCAGCAGCCAAGATACTAGCGGGGGTATGGCAGATACGCAGTATTTT. This encodes CASSQDTSGGMADTQYF.

V gene TRBV7-8 combines with J gene TRBJ2-3; 8 bases are a match to TRBD1. CDR3 size: 16 residues. Germline CDR1 and CDR2: SGHVS and FQNEAQ. The trim removed 5 bases at V and 6 bases at J, leaving 13 bases unmatched. The CDR3 sequence is CASSQGPWTGQDTQYF. The CDR3 DNA is TGTGCCAGCAGCCAGGGGCCATGGACAGGGCAGGATACGCAGTATTTT.

This clone came up a few times. This chain links TRBV5-1 with TRBJ1-4; D is perhaps TRBD1 (5 bases). The CDR3 consists of 15 residues. V was clipped by 4 bases and J by 0 bases, with 10 bases between them. CDR1 is SGHRS and CDR2 is YFSETQ in the germline V gene. The CDR3 bases are TGCGCCAGCAGCGGGGGAGGGGCAACTAATGAAAAACTGTTTTTT. Encoded protein: CASSGGGATNEKLFF.